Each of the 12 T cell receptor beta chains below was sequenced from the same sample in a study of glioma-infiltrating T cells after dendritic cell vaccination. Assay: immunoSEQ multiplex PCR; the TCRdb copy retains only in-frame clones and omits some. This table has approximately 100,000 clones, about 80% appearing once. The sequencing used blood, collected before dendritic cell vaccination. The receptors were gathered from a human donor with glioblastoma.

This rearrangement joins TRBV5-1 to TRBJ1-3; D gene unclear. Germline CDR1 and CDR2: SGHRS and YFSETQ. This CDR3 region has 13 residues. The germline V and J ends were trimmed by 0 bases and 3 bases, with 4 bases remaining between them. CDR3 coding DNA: TGCGCCAGCAGCTTGGGTAATGGAAACACCATATATTTT. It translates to CASSLGNGNTIYF.

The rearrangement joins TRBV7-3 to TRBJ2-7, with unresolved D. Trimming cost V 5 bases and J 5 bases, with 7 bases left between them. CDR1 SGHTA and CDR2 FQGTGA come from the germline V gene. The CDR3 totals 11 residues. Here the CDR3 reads CASSPLHEQYF. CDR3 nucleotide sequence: TGTGCCAGCAGCCCGCTACACGAGCAGTACTTC. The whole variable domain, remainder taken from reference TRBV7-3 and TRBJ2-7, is GAGVSQTPSNKVTEKGKYVELRCDPISGHTALYWYRQSLGQGPEFLIYFQGTGAADDSGLPNDRFFAVRPEGSVSTLKIQRTERGDSAVYLCASSPLHEQYFGPGTRLTVT.

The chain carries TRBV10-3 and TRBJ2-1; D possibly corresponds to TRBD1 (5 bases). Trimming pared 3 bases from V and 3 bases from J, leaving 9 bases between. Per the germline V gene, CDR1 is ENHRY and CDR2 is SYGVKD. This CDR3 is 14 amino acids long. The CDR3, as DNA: TGTGCCATCAGTGAAGGGCAGGGCTACAATGAGCAGTTCTTC. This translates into CAISEGQGYNEQFF.

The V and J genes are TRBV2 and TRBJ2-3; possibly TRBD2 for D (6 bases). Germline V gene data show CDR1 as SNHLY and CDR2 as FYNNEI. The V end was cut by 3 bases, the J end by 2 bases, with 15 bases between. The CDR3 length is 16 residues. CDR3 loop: CASSDPTERATDTQYF. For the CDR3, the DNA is TGTGCCAGCAGTGACCCGACTGAGCGGGCCACAGATACGCAGTATTTT. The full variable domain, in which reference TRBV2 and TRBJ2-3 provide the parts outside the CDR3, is EPEVTQTPSHQVTQMGQEVILRCVPISNHLYFYWYRQILGQKVEFLVSFYNNEISEKSEIFDDQFSVERPDGSNFTLKIRSTKLEDSAMYFCASSDPTERATDTQYFGPGTRLTVL.

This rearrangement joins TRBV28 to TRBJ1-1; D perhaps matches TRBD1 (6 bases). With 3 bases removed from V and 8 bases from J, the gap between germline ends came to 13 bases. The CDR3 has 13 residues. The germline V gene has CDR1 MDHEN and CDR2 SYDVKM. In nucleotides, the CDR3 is TGTGCCAGCAGTTTTCAGGGGCCACGGGAAGCTTTCTTT. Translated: CASSFQGPREAFF.

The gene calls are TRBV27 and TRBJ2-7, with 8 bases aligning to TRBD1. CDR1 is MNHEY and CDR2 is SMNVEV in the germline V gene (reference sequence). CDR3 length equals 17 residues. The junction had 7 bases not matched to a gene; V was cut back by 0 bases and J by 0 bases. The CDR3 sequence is CASSLSRGDRLSYEQYF. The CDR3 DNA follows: TGTGCCAGCAGTTTATCCCGAGGGGACAGGCTCTCCTACGAGCAGTACTTC.

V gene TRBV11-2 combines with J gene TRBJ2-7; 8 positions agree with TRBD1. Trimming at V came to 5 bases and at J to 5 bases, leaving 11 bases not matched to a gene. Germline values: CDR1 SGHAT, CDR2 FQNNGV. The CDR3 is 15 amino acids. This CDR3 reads CASSPDRGRLDEQYF. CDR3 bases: TGTGCCAGCAGCCCCGACAGGGGACGGCTGGACGAGCAGTACTTC.

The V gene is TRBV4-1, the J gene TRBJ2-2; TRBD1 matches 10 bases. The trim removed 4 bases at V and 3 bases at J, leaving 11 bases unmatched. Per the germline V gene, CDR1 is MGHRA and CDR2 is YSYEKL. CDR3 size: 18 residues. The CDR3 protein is CASSPDRGRSDDTGELFF. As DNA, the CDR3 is TGCGCCAGCAGCCCCGACAGGGGGCGGTCGGATGACACCGGGGAGCTGTTTTTT.

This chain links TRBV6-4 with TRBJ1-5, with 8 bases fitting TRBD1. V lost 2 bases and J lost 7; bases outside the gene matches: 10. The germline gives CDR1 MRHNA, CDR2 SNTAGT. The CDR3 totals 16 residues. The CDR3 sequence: CASSDPRLQGAQPQHF. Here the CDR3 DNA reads TGTGCCAGCAGTGACCCGAGACTTCAGGGGGCCCAGCCCCAGCATTTT.

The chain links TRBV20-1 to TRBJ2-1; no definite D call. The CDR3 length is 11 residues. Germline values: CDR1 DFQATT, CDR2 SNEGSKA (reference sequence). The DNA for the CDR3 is TGCAGCCCCCTATCCTACAATGAGCAGTTCTTC. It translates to CSPLSYNEQFF.

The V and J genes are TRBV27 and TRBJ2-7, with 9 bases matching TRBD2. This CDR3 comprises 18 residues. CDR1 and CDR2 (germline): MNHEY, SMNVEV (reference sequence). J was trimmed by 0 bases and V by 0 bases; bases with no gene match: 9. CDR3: CASSLSGVAGDLSYEQYF. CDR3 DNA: TGTGCCAGCAGTTTATCAGGGGTAGCGGGGGACCTCTCCTACGAGCAGTACTTC.

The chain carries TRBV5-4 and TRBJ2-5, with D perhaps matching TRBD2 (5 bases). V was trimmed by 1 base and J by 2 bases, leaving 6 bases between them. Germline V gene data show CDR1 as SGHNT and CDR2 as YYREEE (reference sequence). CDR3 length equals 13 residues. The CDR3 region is CASSLWRQETQYF. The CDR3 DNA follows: TGTGCCAGCAGCTTGTGGAGGCAAGAGACCCAGTACTTC. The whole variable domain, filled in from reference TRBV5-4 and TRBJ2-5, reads ETGVTQSPTHLIKTRGQQVTLRCSSQSGHNTVSWYQQALGQGPQFIFQYYREEENGRGNFPPRFSGLQFPNYSSELNVNALELDDSALYLCASSLWRQETQYFGPGTRLLVL.